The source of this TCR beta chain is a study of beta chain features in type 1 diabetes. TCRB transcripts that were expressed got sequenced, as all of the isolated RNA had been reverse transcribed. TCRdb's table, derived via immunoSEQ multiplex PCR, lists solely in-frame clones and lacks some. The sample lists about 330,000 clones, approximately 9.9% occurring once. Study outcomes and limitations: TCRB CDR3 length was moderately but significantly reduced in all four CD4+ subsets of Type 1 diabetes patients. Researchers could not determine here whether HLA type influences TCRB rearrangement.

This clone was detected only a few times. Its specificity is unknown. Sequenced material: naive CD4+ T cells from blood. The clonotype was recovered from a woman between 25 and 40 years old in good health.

CDR3 protein: CASSGRTSGPYNEQFF. DNA for the CDR3: TGTGCCAGCAGCGGCAGGACTAGCGGGCCGTACAATGAGCAGTTCTTC. The chain has TRBV7-9 and TRBJ2-1, with 11 bases that match TRBD2. This CDR3 has 16 amino acids. Germline-derived CDR1 and CDR2 are SEHNR and FQNEAQ (reference sequence). V shed 5 bases, J shed 4 bases, and the junction held 7 bases outside the gene matches.